The 13 T cell receptor beta chains below come from one sample, sequenced in a study of T cells in Graves' hyperthyroidism and ophthalmopathy. From RNA transcripts, TCR beta CDR3 regions were amplified. The HTBI primer set was used in a first-round RT-PCR of the TCR CDR3. TCRdb re-called the multiplex PCR reads through MiXCR, storing one row per CDR3 protein. There are roughly 530,000 distinct CDR3 sequences in the sample; about 15% occur only once, and approximately 15% lies in the top ten. Material: blood. The receptors originated from a woman under 30 with Graves' ophthalmopathy.

This clonotype was counted only a few times. The V and J genes are TRBV28 and TRBJ1-2; 10 bases align to TRBD1. This CDR3 has 15 amino acids. Per the germline V gene, CDR1 is MDHEN and CDR2 is SYDVKM. Germline trimming cut 0 bases from V and 8 bases from J; bases unmatched to any gene: 6. The CDR3: CASSLWGRQGAGYTF. CDR3 DNA: TGTGCCAGCAGTTTATGGGGGAGACAGGGGGCCGGCTACACCTTC.

This rearrangement joins TRBV30 to TRBJ2-7; TRBD2 agrees at 10 bases. The length of the CDR3 is 15 residues. From germline, CDR1 is GTSNPN and CDR2 SVGIG (reference sequence). V shed 2 bases and J 2 bases; nucleotides not matched to a gene: 6. This CDR3 is CAWSLGLAFPYEQYF. CDR3 nucleotide sequence: TGTGCCTGGAGTCTGGGACTAGCGTTCCCCTACGAGCAGTACTTC.

This clonotype was seen at least ten times. The V call is TRBV6-1, the J call TRBJ2-2, with D perhaps being TRBD1 or TRBD2 (6 bases each). With 8 bases removed from V and 5 bases from J, the gap between germline ends came to 15 bases. Looked up from germline, CDR1 is MNHNS and CDR2 is SASEGT. The CDR3 runs 14 residues. The CDR3 is CASDGGQLTGELFF. CDR3 DNA: TGTGCCAGCGACGGGGGACAACTGACCGGGGAGCTGTTTTTT.

The chain has TRBV7-2 and TRBJ2-1; TRBD2 agrees at 10 bases. CDR3 size: 13 residues. From germline, CDR1 is SGHTA and CDR2 FQGNSA. V lost 5 bases to trimming and J lost 12 bases; unmatched junction nucleotides: 7. The CDR3 reads CASSLEAGGPQFF. The CDR3 region has the DNA TGTGCCAGCAGCCTAGAAGCGGGAGGGCCGCAGTTCTTC.

V and J are TRBV29-1 and TRBJ2-7; D may be TRBD1 or TRBD2 (6 bases each). The V gene lost 3 bases and the J gene lost 0 bases, with 15 bases spanning the gap. Germline-derived CDR1 and CDR2 are SQVTM and ANQGSEA. The CDR3 is 15 amino acids. CDR3 residues: CSVEGLGGSSYEQYF. The CDR3 DNA reads as TGCAGCGTTGAGGGGTTAGGGGGGAGCTCCTACGAGCAGTACTTC.

This chain links TRBV5-1 with TRBJ2-3, with TRBD1 matching 7 bases. There are 15 residues in the CDR3. The V segment lost 0 bases and the J segment 1 base; nucleotides outside the gene matches: 2. Germline V gives CDR1 SGHRS, CDR2 YFSETQ. CDR3 sequence reads: CASSLGDSGTDTQYF. The CDR3 DNA is TGCGCCAGCAGCTTGGGGGACAGCGGCACAGATACGCAGTATTTT.

The chain has TRBV19 and TRBJ1-1; D is uncertain. V gave up 2 bases and J gave up 0 bases, with 10 bases separating them. CDR1 is LNHDA and CDR2 is SQIVND in the germline V gene (reference sequence). The CDR3 spans 15 residues. Here the CDR3 reads CASSIQPSMNTEAFF. In nucleotides, the CDR3 is TGTGCCAGTAGTATACAGCCTAGCATGAACACTGAAGCTTTCTTT.

This clonotype was counted only a few times. The chain joins TRBV30 to TRBJ1-1; TRBD1 is a possible D gene (5 bases). The CDR3 covers 14 residues. The germline CDR1 and CDR2 sequences are GTSNPN and SVGIG (reference sequence). The V and J ends lost 3 bases and 14 bases respectively, with 25 bases between them. The CDR3 DNA reads as TGTGCCTGGAGCCTAGATGCCGTCCCCGGGGGTCGGTTCTTT. Translation: CAWSLDAVPGGRFF.

This clonotype appeared many times. DNA of the CDR3: TGTGCCTGGAGTAGAGGGGGCCTTGTTGAAGCTTTCTTT. It translates to CAWSRGGLVEAFF. V usage is TRBV30 and J usage is TRBJ1-1; TRBD1 agrees at 7 bases. Germline values: CDR1 GTSNPN, CDR2 SVGIG (reference sequence). J was trimmed by 7 bases and V by 2 bases; bases with no gene match: 7. The CDR3 runs to 13 residues.

This clonotype was seen a few times. The gene calls are TRBV20-1 and TRBJ1-1; TRBD1 agrees at 7 bases. The ends lost 0 bases at V and 1 base at J; junction bases unmatched: 5. Germline V CDR1 and CDR2: DFQATT, SNEGSKA (reference sequence). This CDR3 has 15 residues. CDR3 DNA: TGCAGTGCTAGAGATCCAGGGGGGTCGAACACTGAAGCTTTCTTT. Translation gives CSARDPGGSNTEAFF.

The rearrangement uses TRBV28 and TRBJ1-4; 8 bases agree with TRBD1. Germline V CDR1 and CDR2: MDHEN, SYDVKM. The V and J ends lost 3 bases and 5 bases, in that order; junction bases with no gene match: 5. There are 15 residues in the CDR3. Here the CDR3 reads CASSLYRGDNEKLFF. The CDR3 nucleotides read TGTGCCAGCAGTTTGTACAGGGGGGACAATGAAAAACTGTTTTTT.

This clonotype was seen repeatedly, ten times or more. The chain is built from TRBV18 and TRBJ1-1; D gene uncertain. The V and J ends lost 5 bases and 1 base respectively, with 8 bases between them. The CDR3 has 13 residues. Germline V gene sequence: CDR1 KGHSH, CDR2 LQKENI. CDR3 in DNA: TGTGCCAGCTCATCCATTCAGAACACTGAAGCTTTCTTT. Residues: CASSSIQNTEAFF. The full variable domain, in which reference TRBV18 and TRBJ1-1 provide the parts outside the CDR3, is NAGVMQNPRHLVRRRGQEARLRCSPMKGHSHVYWYRQLPEEGLKFMVYLQKENIIDESGMPKERFSAEFPKEGPSILRIQQVVRGDSAAYFCASSSIQNTEAFFGQGTRLTVV.

This clonotype occurred many times. The chain has TRBV30 and TRBJ2-7; TRBD2 aligns across 11 bases. The CDR3 consists of 13 residues. The J segment lost 5 bases and the V segment lost 0 bases, leaving 0 bases of the junction unmatched. CDR1 and CDR2 (germline): GTSNPN, SVGIG (reference sequence). The CDR3 coding sequence is TGTGCCTGGAGTGTACTAGCGGGAGACGAGCAGTACTTC. It codes for CAWSVLAGDEQYF.